This TCR beta chain was identified in a study of cytomegalovirus exposure and HLA in healthy donors. Findings and caveats of the study: Cytomegalovirus association was listed for about 160 TCR beta chains.

Amplification used 60 Vbeta primers and 13 Jbeta primers. The repertoire was sequenced with immunoSEQ multiplex PCR; TCRdb's copy has only in-frame clones and lacks some. The table shows 30,000 to 40,000 clones, with around 69% occurring only once. On this clone: As yet, its antigen is unknown.

This TCR was recovered from a woman aged 30 to 39 in good health and CMV-seropositive. The sample consisted of PBMCs.

CDR3 bases: TGTGCCAGCAGCCCCGGGACAGGCTCCTACGAGCAGTACTTC. This sequence encodes CASSPGTGSYEQYF. This chain connects TRBV11-2 to TRBJ2-7; 8 bases match TRBD1. The CDR3 is 14 residues long. Trimming at V came to 5 bases and at J to 0 bases, leaving 3 bases not matched to a gene. Germline-derived CDR1 and CDR2 are SGHAT and FQNNGV. The whole variable domain, remainder taken from reference TRBV11-2 and TRBJ2-7, is EAGVAQSPRYKIIEKRQSVAFWCNPISGHATLYWYQQILGQGPKLLIQFQNNGVVDDSQLPKDRFSAERLKGVDSTLKIQPAKLEDSAVYLCASSPGTGSYEQYFGPGTRLTVT.